The entry below describes one TCR beta chain. Sequenced by immunoSEQ multiplex PCR; TCRdb stores in-frame clones only, minus some. The sample contains roughly 260,000 clones, approximately 85% of which appear only once. The data were obtained in a study of blood T cell repertoires in COVID-19. Study-level background: T cells, B-cell-depleted T cells, or PBMCs provided the cDNA or gDNA that served as material.

Participants' reported clinical history set cohort assignment. V gave up 3 bases and J gave up 5 bases; unmatched junction bases: 7. This CDR3 region has 14 residues. CDR1 SGHTS and CDR2 YDEGEE come from the germline V gene. The genes are TRBV5-8 and TRBJ2-5, with 7 bases identical to TRBD1. The sequence was obtained from a woman aged 45-65 years who had recovered from COVID-19. The material sequenced was PBMCs or T cells enriched from blood (not recorded which). CDR3 protein: CASSSTGRGETQYF. CDR3 DNA: TGTGCCAGCAGCTCGACAGGGAGAGGGGAGACCCAGTACTTC.